Following are 8 T cell receptor beta chains from one sample sequenced in a study of shared clonotypes between healthy human individuals. The data were produced by immunoSEQ multiplex PCR, yet TCRdb's version contains in-frame clones alone and is incomplete. The repertoire has around 2,000,000 clones, about 95% of them found once; the top ten carry around 1.1%. Naive-designated CD8 cells lacked CD45RO, were positively enriched for CCR7, and omitted terminally differentiated effector memory CD45RA+ cells. The material sequenced was naive CD8+ T cells sorted from blood. These receptors all stem from a man younger than 30 in good health.

The chain joins TRBV9 to TRBJ2-7; weak D call: TRBD2 (6 bases). Trimming took 4 bases from V and 6 from J, leaving 11 bases between them. The CDR3 covers 12 residues. CDR1 is SGDLS and CDR2 is YYNGEE in the germline V gene. The CDR3 DNA follows: TGTGCCAGCAGCCAGGGAGGCTCCGAGCAGTACTTC. This gives the protein CASSQGGSEQYF.

The genes are TRBV11-2 and TRBJ1-1; 9 positions agree with TRBD1. The CDR3 spans 13 residues. Germline loops: CDR1 SGHAT, CDR2 FQNNGV. Trimming at V came to 6 bases and at J to 1 base, leaving 0 bases not matched to a gene. In DNA form, the CDR3 reads TGTGCCAGCAGGGGACAGGGGAACACTGAAGCTTTCTTT. Protein product: CASRGQGNTEAFF.

In its sample, this clone was seen once. J is TRBJ2-5 and V is TRBV30; possibly TRBD1 for D (5 bases). This CDR3 has 12 amino acids. V was trimmed by 5 bases and J by 3 bases, leaving 10 bases between them. Germline-derived CDR1 and CDR2 are GTSNPN and SVGIG (reference sequence). The CDR3 bases are TGTGCCTGGGGAACAGGAGAAGAGACCCAGTACTTC. Encoded protein: CAWGTGEETQYF.

The chain couples TRBV6-1 to TRBJ2-2; TRBD2 matches at 8 bases. This CDR3 contains 15 residues. V lost 3 bases and J lost 2; bases outside the gene matches: 2. CDR1 MNHNS and CDR2 SASEGT come from the germline V gene. The CDR3 here is CASSDLAGNTGELFF. The CDR3 DNA follows: TGTGCCAGCAGTGATCTAGCGGGTAACACCGGGGAGCTGTTTTTT.

The chain has TRBV9 and TRBJ2-7; 8 positions match TRBD2. V trimming: 3 bases; J trimming: 1 base; junction bases outside the gene matches: 12. The CDR3 consists of 17 residues. The germline gives CDR1 SGDLS, CDR2 YYNGEE. The CDR3 spells CASSAGGPGYGSYEQYF. CDR3 coding DNA: TGTGCCAGCAGCGCGGGAGGGCCAGGGTATGGGTCCTACGAGCAGTACTTC.

The rearrangement uses TRBV19 and TRBJ1-5; D is ambiguous. The CDR3 sequence is 15 residues long. Germline assignment: CDR1 LNHDA and CDR2 SQIVND (reference sequence). Trimming shortened V by 6 bases and J by 2 bases, and 14 bases separated the two germline ends. The chain's CDR3 is CASRNKDRRNQPQHF. The CDR3 DNA reads TGTGCCAGTAGGAATAAAGACCGTCGCAATCAGCCCCAGCATTTT.

This clone showed up just once. The chain couples TRBV11-2 to TRBJ1-5; tentative D call: TRBD1 (6 bases). The germline V gene encodes CDR1 SGHAT and CDR2 FQNNGV. The CDR3 runs to 16 residues. Trimming pared 8 bases from V and 2 bases from J, leaving 19 bases between. The chain's CDR3 is CASAGPGAKCNQPQHF. CDR3 bases: TGTGCCAGCGCCGGGCCAGGGGCGAAGTGCAATCAGCCCCAGCATTTT.

The chain joins TRBV6-6 to TRBJ1-1; D is possibly TRBD1 (5 bases). CDR1 is MNHNY and CDR2 is SVGAGI in the germline V gene (reference sequence). V was pared by 4 bases and J by 2 bases, with 14 bases between. This CDR3 region has 15 residues. Here the CDR3 reads CASSFLAGGNTEAFF. CDR3 nucleotide sequence: TGTGCCAGCAGTTTCCTGGCGGGGGGAAACACTGAAGCTTTCTTT.